These 2 T cell receptor beta chains were sequenced from one sample in a study of T cell repertoires in cytomegalovirus infection. These receptors have no identified antigens. TCRdb independently ran MiXCR on the reads; one entry per CDR3 protein. Of a few hundred thousand distinct CDR3 sequences listed, almost 40% are singletons. Specimen: cultured PBMCs, collected from culture after CMV antigen stimulation. These receptors were collected from a human donor in good health (CMV status not recorded). Some clones in this sample may be carry-over from other donors' samples.

This clonotype was counted only a few times. The gene calls are TRBV7-9 and TRBJ2-3; no definite D call. The CDR3 contains 15 residues. V was trimmed by 5 bases and J by 0 bases, leaving 12 bases between them. Germline CDR1 reads SEHNR; CDR2 reads FQNEAQ (reference sequence). The CDR3 coding sequence is TGTGCCAGCAGCCCATGGGGAACTAGCACAGATACGCAGTATTTT. Protein sequence: CASSPWGTSTDTQYF.

This clonotype was seen a single time. This rearrangement joins TRBV19 to TRBJ1-2; no firm D call. The V end lost 3 bases, the J end lost 3 bases, and 8 bases lay between the germline ends. There are 13 residues in the CDR3. The germline V gene has CDR1 LNHDA and CDR2 SQIVND (reference sequence). CDR3 sequence reads: CASSMSRYYGYTF. The CDR3 DNA reads as TGTGCCAGTAGTATGAGCAGGTACTATGGCTACACCTTC. Filled out from reference TRBV19 and TRBJ1-2, the complete variable domain reads DGGITQSPKYLFRKEGQNVTLSCEQNLNHDAMYWYRQDPGQGLRLIYYSQIVNDFQKGDIAEGYSVSREKKESFPLTVTSAQKNPTAFYLCASSMSRYYGYTFGSGTRLTVV.